This T cell receptor beta chain was captured by sequencing in a study of cytomegalovirus exposure and HLA in healthy donors. This clone was counted between two and nine times. Its target is unknown. Sequencing was performed with immunoSEQ multiplex PCR; in TCRdb, only in-frame clones are kept and a portion is missing. Of roughly 220,000 clones listed, over 80% are singletons. With 8 bases removed from V and 0 bases from J, the gap between germline ends came to 13 bases. The CDR3 contains 13 residues. The V gene's germline CDR1 is SQVTM and CDR2 ANQGSEA. General study findings and limits: Specificity for CMV antigens was confirmed in vitro for a few of the CMV-associated chains. Altogether, about 160 TCR beta chains were recorded as cytomegalovirus-associated. The classifier reportedly diagnosed cytomegalovirus status with high specificity and sensitivity.

The receptor was isolated from a woman aged 18-29 years in good health and CMV-seronegative. The gene calls are TRBV29-1 and TRBJ2-5; D is perhaps TRBD1 (5 bases). The specimen sequenced was PBMCs. The DNA of the CDR3 is TGCAGCACTCCGACGACAGACCAAGAGACCCAGTACTTC. This translates into CSTPTTDQETQYF.